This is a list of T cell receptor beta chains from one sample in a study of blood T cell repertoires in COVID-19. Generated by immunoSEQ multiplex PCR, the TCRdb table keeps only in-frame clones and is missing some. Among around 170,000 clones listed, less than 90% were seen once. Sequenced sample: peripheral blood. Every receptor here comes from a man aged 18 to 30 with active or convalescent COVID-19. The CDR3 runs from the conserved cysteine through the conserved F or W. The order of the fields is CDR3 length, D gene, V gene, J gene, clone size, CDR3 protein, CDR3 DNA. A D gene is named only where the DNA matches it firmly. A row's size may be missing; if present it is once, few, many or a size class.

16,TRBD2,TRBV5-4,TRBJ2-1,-,CASSLGSGLAWNEQFF,TGTGCCAGCAGCTTGGGTTCGGGACTAGCTTGGAATGAGCAGTTCTTC
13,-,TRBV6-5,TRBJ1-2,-,CASSIPGVYGYTF,TGTGCCAGCAGTATACCAGGGGTCTATGGCTACACCTTC
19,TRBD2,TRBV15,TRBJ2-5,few,CATSRDDDRTSGRAETQYF,TGTGCCACCAGCAGAGATGACGACAGGACTAGCGGGAGGGCGGAGACCCAGTACTTC
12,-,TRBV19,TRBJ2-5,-,CASSDNQETQYF,TGTGCCAGTTCAGACAACCAAGAGACCCAGTACTTC
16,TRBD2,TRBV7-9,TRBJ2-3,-,CASSSSGGRSTDTQYF,TGTGCCAGCAGCTCTAGCGGGGGCCGAAGCACAGATACGCAGTATTTT
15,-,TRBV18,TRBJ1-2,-,CASSQTEISNYGYTF,TGTGCCAGCTCACAAACAGAGATTTCTAACTATGGCTACACCTTC
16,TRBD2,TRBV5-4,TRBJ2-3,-,CASSLALAGVGYTQYF,TGTGCCAGCAGCTTGGCCCTAGCGGGAGTTGGGTATACGCAGTATTTT
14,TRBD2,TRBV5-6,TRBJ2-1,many,CASSGTSAYNEQFF,TGTGCCAGCAGCGGGACTAGCGCCTACAATGAGCAGTTCTTC
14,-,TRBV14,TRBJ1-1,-,CASSQEAQGTEAFF,TGTGCCAGCAGCCAAGAGGCACAGGGCACTGAAGCTTTCTTT
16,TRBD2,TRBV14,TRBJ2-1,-,CASSLRGRGLPDEQFF,TGTGCCAGCAGCCTGCGTGGGAGGGGTCTACCGGATGAGCAGTTCTTC
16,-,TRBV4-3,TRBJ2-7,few,CASSQDLSGGSYEQYF,TGCGCCAGCAGCCAAGATCTTTCAGGGGGGAGCTACGAGCAGTACTTC
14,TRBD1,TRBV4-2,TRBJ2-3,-,CASSPGQTTDTQYF,TGTGCCAGCAGCCCGGGACAGACCACAGATACGCAGTATTTT
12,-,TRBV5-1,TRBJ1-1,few,CASRGEGIEAFF,TGCGCCAGCAGAGGAGAGGGTATTGAAGCTTTCTTT
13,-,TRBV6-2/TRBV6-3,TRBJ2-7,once,CASSSGRPYEQYF,TGTGCCAGCAGTTCCGGCAGGCCCTACGAGCAGTACTTC
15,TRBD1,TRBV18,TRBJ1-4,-,CASSPGTGRMEKLFF,TGTGCCAGCTCACCGGGGACAGGGAGAATGGAAAAACTGTTTTTT
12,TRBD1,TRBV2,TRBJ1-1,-,CASSTQGAEAFF,TGTGCCAGCAGTACCCAGGGGGCTGAAGCTTTCTTT
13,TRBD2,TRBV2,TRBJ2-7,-,CASSLAVSYEQYF,TGTGCCAGCAGTCTAGCGGTATCCTACGAGCAGTACTTC
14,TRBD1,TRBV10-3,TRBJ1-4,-,CAIRGDRAGEKLFF,TGTGCCATCAGGGGGGACAGGGCAGGGGAAAAACTGTTTTTT
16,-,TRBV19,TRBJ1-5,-,CATNRRGQIVDQPQHF,TGTGCCACAAACCGGAGAGGTCAGATCGTGGATCAGCCCCAGCATTTT
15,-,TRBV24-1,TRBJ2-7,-,CATSDADITSYEQYF,TGTGCCACCAGTGATGCAGACATTACCTCCTACGAGCAGTACTTC
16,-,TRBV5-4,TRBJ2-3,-,CASSLWRGGSTDTQYF,TGTGCCAGCAGCTTGTGGAGGGGGGGTAGCACAGATACGCAGTATTTT
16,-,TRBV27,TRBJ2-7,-,CASSNSGTYSSYEQYF,TGTGCCAGCAGTAATTCCGGGACTTACAGCTCCTACGAGCAGTACTTC
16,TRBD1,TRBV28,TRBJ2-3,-,CASSPRTGLGTDTQYF,TGTGCCAGCAGTCCCCGGACAGGCCTCGGCACAGATACGCAGTATTTT
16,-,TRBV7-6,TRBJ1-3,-,CASSLGGESSGNTIYF,TGTGCCAGCAGCTTAGGCGGGGAGAGCTCTGGAAACACCATATATTTT
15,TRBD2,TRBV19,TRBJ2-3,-,CASTLTGGPSDTQYF,TGTGCCAGTACCCTGACGGGAGGGCCCTCAGATACGCAGTATTTT
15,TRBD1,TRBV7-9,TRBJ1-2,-,CASSLAESGGGGYTF,TGTGCCAGCAGCTTAGCAGAATCAGGGGGTGGCGGCTACACCTTC
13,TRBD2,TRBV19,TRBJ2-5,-,CASSAPGGETQYF,TGTGCCAGTAGTGCACCGGGAGGGGAGACCCAGTACTTC
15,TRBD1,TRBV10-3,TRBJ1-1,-,CAISDRGQPNTEAFF,TGTGCCATCAGCGACAGGGGACAGCCGAACACTGAAGCTTTCTTT
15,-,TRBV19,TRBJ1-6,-,CASSTPAGIVSPLHF,TGTGCCAGTAGTACCCCGGCAGGAATAGTTTCACCCCTCCACTTT
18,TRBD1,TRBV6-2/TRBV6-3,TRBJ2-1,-,CASSYIAQGQGPNNEQFF,TGTGCCAGCAGTTACATCGCTCAGGGACAGGGGCCTAACAATGAGCAGTTCTTC
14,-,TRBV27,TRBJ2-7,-,CASSPTGPPYEQYF,TGTGCCAGCAGCCCGACAGGCCCCCCCTACGAGCAGTACTTC
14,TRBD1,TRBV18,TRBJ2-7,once,CASSPMTGLGEQYF,TGTGCCAGCTCACCAATGACAGGGTTAGGAGAGCAGTACTTC
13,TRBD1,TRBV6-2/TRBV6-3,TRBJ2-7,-,CASSPGGRREQYF,TGTGCCAGCAGTCCAGGGGGCCGGAGGGAGCAGTACTTC
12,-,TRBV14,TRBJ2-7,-,CASSQRVGEQYF,TGTGCCAGCAGCCAGAGGGTGGGCGAGCAGTACTTC
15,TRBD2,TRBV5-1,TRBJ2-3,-,CASKGTSGRTDTQYF,TGCGCCAGCAAAGGGACTAGCGGACGCACAGATACGCAGTATTTT
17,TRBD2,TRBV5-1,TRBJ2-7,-,CASSLASGASGRVEQYF,TGCGCCAGCAGCTTGGCCAGTGGGGCTAGCGGGAGGGTTGAGCAGTACTTC
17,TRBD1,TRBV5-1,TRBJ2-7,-,CASSLAGRGQGAHEQYF,TGCGCCAGCAGCTTGGCGGGAAGGGGACAGGGGGCCCACGAGCAGTACTTC
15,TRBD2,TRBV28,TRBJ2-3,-,CASSLLAGGTDTQYF,TGTGCCAGCAGTTTACTAGCGGGAGGGACAGATACGCAGTATTTT
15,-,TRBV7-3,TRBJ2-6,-,CASSRGGSGANVLTF,TGTGCCAGCAGCAGAGGGGGCTCTGGGGCCAACGTCCTGACTTTC
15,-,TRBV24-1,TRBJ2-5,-,CATSDSRTGRETQYF,TGTGCCACCAGTGACTCTCGAACGGGGAGAGAGACCCAGTACTTC
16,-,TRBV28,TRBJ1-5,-,CASGISFLASNQPQHF,TGTGCCAGCGGGATCAGTTTCCTAGCTAGCAATCAGCCCCAGCATTTT
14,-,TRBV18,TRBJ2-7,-,CASSHRQGNSEQYF,TGTGCCAGCTCACATCGCCAGGGAAACTCCGAGCAGTACTTC
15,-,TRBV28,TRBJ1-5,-,CASSPGGGGNQPQHF,TGTGCCAGCAGCCCTGGGGGGGGTGGCAATCAGCCCCAGCATTTT
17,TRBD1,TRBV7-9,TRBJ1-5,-,CASSLVTGTGLRQPQHF,TGTGCCAGCAGCCTAGTTACCGGGACAGGGCTTCGTCAGCCCCAGCATTTT